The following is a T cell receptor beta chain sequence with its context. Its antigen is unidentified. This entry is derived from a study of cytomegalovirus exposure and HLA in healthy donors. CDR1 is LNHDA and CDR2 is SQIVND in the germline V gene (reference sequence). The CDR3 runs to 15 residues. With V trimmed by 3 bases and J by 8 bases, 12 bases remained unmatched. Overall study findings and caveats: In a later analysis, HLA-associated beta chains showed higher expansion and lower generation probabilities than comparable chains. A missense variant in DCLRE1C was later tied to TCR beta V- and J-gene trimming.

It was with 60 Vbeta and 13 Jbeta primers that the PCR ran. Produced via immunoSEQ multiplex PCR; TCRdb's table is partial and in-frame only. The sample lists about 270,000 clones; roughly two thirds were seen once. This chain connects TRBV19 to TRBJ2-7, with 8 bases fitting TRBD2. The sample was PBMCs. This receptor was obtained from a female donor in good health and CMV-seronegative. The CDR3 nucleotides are TGTGCCAGTAGTATCGGGGGGGTCCTCCCTCCCCAGCAGTACTTC. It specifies CASSIGGVLPPQQYF.